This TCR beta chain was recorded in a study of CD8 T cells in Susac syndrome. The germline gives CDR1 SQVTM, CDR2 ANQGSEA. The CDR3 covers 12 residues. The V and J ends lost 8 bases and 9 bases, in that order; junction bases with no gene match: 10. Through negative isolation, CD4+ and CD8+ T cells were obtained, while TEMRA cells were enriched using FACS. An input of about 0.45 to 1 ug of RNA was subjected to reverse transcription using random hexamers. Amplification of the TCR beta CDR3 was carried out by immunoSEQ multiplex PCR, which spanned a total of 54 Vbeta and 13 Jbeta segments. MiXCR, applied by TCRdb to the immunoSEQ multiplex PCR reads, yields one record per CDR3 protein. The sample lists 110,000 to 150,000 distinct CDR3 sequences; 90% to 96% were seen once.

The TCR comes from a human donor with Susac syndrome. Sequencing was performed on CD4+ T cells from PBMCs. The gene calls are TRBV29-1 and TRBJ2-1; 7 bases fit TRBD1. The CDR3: CSPGTPGGEQFF. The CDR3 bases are TGCAGCCCCGGGACCCCAGGGGGTGAGCAGTTCTTC.